Below are 12 T cell receptor beta chains sequenced from a single sample in a study of blood T cell repertoires in COVID-19. Measured with immunoSEQ multiplex PCR; TCRdb has only the in-frame clones, and not every one. The repertoire holds 130,000 to 150,000 clones, with almost 90% as singletons. Sequencing input: peripheral blood. Source of these receptors: a man aged 45-65 years with active or convalescent COVID-19.

V is TRBV10-3 and J is TRBJ2-3; possibly TRBD2 for D (6 bases). Germline CDR1 is ENHRY and CDR2 is SYGVKD. The V and J ends lost 11 bases and 6 bases respectively, with 21 bases between them. This CDR3 comprises 14 residues. The CDR3 sequence: CASSSTEEGDTQYF. CDR3 nucleotides: TGTGCCTCGTCCAGTACAGAGGAGGGGGATACGCAGTATTTT.

CDR3 nucleotide sequence: TGTGCCAGCAGCTCGGGGGGTCAATTGTACGAGCAGTACTTC. Protein: CASSSGGQLYEQYF. This chain uses TRBV7-2 with TRBJ2-7; 7 bases line up with TRBD2. After removal of 4 bases from V and 4 bases from J, the junction contained 7 bases not matched to a gene. This CDR3 has 14 amino acids. Germline CDR1 SGHTA, CDR2 FQGNSA.

Notes on this clone: Other DNA sequences in the same sample also yield this CDR3. The chain couples TRBV24-1 to TRBJ2-2, with TRBD1 identical over 12 bases. CDR1 KGHDR and CDR2 SFDVKD come from the germline V gene. Trimming took 7 bases from V and 6 from J; bases not matched to a gene: 2. This CDR3 is 14 amino acids long. Here the CDR3 DNA reads TGTGCCACCAGGGGACAGGGGGCCTCCGGGGAGCTGTTTTTT. It translates to CATRGQGASGELFF.

The chain combines TRBV3-1 (or the pseudogene TRBV3-2) with TRBJ1-6; 10 bases align to TRBD1. CDR1 and CDR2 from the germline V gene are LGHDT and YNNKEL (reference sequence). With 4 bases clipped from V and 7 bases from J, the junction kept 16 bases outside the gene matches. This CDR3 is 19 amino acids long. CDR3 sequence: CASSPRSIGTGVSNSPLHF. CDR3 coding DNA: TGTGCCAGCAGCCCCCGATCTATCGGGACAGGGGTTTCCAATTCACCCCTCCACTTT.

V usage is TRBV7-2 and J usage is TRBJ2-4, with D perhaps matching TRBD1 (5 bases). Germline assignment: CDR1 SGHTA and CDR2 FQGNSA. This CDR3 contains 12 residues. The ends were cut back, 5 bases at V and 9 bases at J, with 11 bases in the middle. The CDR3 DNA reads as TGTGCCAGCAGCCCTCTGGGGCGCATTCAGTACTTC. Protein product: CASSPLGRIQYF.

The chain employs TRBV4-3 and TRBJ2-3; 10 bases fit TRBD2. Losses at the gene ends were 4 bases for V and 4 bases for J; bases not matched to a gene: 8. Germline loops: CDR1 LGHNA, CDR2 YSLEER. The CDR3 has 16 residues. The CDR3 reads CASSPKLAGMPDTQYF. The CDR3 nucleotides are TGCGCCAGCAGCCCTAAACTAGCGGGGATGCCAGATACGCAGTATTTT.

The rearrangement joins TRBV6-1 to TRBJ2-7, with a weak D call TRBD1 (6 bases). This CDR3 spans 13 amino acids. Per germline, CDR1 MNHNS and CDR2 SASEGT. The V end lost 1 base, the J end lost 6 bases, and 10 bases lay between the germline ends. The CDR3 spells CASSEGTVGEQYF. In nucleotides, the CDR3 is TGTGCCAGCAGTGAAGGGACAGTAGGCGAGCAGTACTTC.

This chain joins TRBV29-1 and TRBJ2-3; 8 bases are a match to TRBD1. The CDR3 totals 15 residues. V shed 6 bases and J 1 base; nucleotides not matched to a gene: 9. Per the germline V gene, CDR1 is SQVTM and CDR2 is ANQGSEA. The CDR3 sequence: CSVESADRGTDTQYF. CDR3 bases: TGCAGCGTAGAGTCGGCGGACAGGGGCACAGATACGCAGTATTTT.

This chain links TRBV6-5 with TRBJ1-2, with 12 nucleotides matching TRBD1. CDR1 is MNHEY, CDR2 SVGAGI, per germline. Losses at the gene ends were 8 bases for V and 8 bases for J; bases not matched to a gene: 9. CDR3 length: 14 amino acids. DNA of the CDR3: TGTGCCAGCCGCAGCGGGACAGGGGGCGGCGGCTACACCTTC. Encoded protein: CASRSGTGGGGYTF.

V usage is TRBV28 and J usage is TRBJ1-1, with D maybe TRBD1 (6 bases). CDR1 and CDR2 from the germline V gene are MDHEN and SYDVKM. V lost 8 bases to trimming and J lost 3 bases, with 19 bases between them. The CDR3 has 15 amino acids. CDR3 DNA sequence: TGTGCCAGCCGGGGCAGGGGTATGGTGCACACTGAAGCTTTCTTT. This encodes CASRGRGMVHTEAFF.

A single count supports this clone. The chain employs TRBV5-4 and TRBJ2-7; the D is unclear. The CDR3 consists of 10 residues. CDR1 and CDR2 from the germline V gene are SGHNT and YYREEE (reference sequence). V lost 6 bases, J lost 3 bases, and 4 bases lay in between. CDR3 in amino acids: CASTLYEQYF. CDR3 nucleotide sequence: TGTGCCAGCACTCTCTACGAGCAGTACTTC.

The genes are TRBV7-9 and TRBJ1-5; 7 positions match TRBD1. The germline CDR1 and CDR2 sequences are SEHNR and FQNEAQ (reference sequence). CDR3 length: 14 residues. Trimming took 5 bases from V and 6 from J; bases not matched to a gene: 7. CDR3 nucleotide sequence: TGTGCCAGCAGCCGGACAGGACCGGGTCAGCCCCAGCATTTT. It codes for CASSRTGPGQPQHF.